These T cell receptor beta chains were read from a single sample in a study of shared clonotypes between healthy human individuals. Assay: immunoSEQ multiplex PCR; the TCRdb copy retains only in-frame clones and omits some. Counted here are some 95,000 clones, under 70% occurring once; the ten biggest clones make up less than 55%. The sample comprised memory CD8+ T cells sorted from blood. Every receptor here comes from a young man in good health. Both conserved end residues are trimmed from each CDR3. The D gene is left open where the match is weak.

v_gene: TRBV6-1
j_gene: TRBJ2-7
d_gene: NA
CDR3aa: ASSGPDATDHLSYEQY

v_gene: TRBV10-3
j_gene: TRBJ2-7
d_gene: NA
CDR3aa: AIGVDNYEQY

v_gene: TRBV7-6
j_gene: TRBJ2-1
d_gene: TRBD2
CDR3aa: ASSLASGRPLDYEQF

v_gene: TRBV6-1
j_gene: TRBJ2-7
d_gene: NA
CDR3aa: ASSDDVPYEQY

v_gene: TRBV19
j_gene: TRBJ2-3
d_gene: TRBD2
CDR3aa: ASSIASSGRATQY

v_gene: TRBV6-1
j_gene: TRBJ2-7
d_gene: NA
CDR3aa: ASGWDGTYEQY

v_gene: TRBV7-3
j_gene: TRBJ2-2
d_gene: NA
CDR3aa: ASSLTPLANTGELF

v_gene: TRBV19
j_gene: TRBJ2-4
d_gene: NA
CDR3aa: ASSMNPLSAKNIQY

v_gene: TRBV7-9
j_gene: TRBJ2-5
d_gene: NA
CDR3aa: ASSLARQGQETQY

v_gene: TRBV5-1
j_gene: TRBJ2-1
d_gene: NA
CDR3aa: ASSLDGRGYNEQF

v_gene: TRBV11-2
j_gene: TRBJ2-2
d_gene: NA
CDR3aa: ASSLIRVATGELF

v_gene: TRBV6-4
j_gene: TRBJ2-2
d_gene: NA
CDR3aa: ASSDSTSGELF

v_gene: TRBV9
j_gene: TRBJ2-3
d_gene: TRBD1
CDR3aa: ASSVDGQGRDTQY

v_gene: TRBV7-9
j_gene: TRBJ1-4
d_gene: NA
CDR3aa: ASRAPGANEKLF

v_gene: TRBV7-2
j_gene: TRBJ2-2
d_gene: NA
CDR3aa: ASSQNGAGTGELF

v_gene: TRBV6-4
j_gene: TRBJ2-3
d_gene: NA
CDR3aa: ASSDSAGRGGDTQY

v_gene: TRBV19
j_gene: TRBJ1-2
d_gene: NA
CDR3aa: ASSMPAGLNGYT

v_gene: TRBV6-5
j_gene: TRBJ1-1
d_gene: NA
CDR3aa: ASSYDRPSTEAF

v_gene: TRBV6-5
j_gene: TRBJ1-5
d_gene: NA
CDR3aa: ASIYWDTNSNQPQH

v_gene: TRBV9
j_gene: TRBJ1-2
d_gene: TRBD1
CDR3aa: ASSGTGVGYT

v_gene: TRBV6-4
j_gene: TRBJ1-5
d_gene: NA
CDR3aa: ASSDGSNQPQH

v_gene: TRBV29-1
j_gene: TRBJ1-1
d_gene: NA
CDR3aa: SVDGGSGTEAF

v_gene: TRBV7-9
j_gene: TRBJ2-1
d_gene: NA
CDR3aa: ASSLAPGSSYNEQF

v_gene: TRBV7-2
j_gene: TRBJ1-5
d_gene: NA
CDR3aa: ASSLVQPQH

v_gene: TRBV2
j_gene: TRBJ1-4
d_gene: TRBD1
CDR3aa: ASRELGTATNEKLF

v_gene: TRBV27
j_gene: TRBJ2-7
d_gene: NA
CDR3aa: ASSPAPIEGYEQY

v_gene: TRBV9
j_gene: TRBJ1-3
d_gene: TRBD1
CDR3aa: ASSVGSGQSSGNTIY

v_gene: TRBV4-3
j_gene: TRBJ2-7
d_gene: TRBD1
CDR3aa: ASSYGQGDSYEQY

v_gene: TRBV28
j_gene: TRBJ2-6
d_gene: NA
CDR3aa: ASRGLSGANVLT

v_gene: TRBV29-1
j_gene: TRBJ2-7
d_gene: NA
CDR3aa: SGALGGGDEQY

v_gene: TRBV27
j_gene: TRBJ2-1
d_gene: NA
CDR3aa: ASARGTYNEQF

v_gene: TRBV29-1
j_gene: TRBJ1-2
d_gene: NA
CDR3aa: SVQGLGNYGYT

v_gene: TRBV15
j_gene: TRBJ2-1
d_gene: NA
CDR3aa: ATSRPGLSYNEQF

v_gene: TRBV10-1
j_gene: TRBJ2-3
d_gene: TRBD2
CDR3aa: ASRLAGGPGDTQY

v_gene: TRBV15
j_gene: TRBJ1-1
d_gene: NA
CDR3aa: ATSRGRTELRGAF

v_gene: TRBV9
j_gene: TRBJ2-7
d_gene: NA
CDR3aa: ASSGPLSYEQY

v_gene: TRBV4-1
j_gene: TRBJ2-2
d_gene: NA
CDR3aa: ASSPYSLGGELF

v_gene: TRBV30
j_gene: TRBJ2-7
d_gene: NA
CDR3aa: AWSVGGMHEQY

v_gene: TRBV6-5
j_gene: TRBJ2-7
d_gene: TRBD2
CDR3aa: ASAPAGVTYEQY

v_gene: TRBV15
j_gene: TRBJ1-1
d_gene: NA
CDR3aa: ATSRENTEAF

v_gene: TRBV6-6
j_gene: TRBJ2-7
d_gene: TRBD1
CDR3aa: ASSPPGTGLVNEQY

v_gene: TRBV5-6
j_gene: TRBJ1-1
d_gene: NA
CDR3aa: ASSSRPASLNTEAF

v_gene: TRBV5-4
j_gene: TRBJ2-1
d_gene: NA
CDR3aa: ASSTAKFNEQF

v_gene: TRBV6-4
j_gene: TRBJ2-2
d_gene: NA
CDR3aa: ASSDGFGELF

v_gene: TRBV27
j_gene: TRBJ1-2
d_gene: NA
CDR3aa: ASSLVVGNSGYT

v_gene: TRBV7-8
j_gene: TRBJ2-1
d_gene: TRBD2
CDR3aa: ASSLSGRQF

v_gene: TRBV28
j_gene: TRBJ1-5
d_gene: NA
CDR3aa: ASSLRLSPGQPQH

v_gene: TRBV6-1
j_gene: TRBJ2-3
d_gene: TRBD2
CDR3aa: ASSDGGGDTDTQY

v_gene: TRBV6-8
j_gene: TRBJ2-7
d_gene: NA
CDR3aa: ASFDQVREQY

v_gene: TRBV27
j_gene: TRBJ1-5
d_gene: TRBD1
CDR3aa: ASSSYRGQPQH

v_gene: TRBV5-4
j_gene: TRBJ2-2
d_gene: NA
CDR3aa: ASSLPNTGELF

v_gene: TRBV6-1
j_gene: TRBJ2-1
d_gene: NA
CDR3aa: ASSPVGGSYNEQF

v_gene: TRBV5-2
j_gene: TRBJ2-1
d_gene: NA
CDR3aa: ASSLGYARSGNEQF